This T cell receptor beta chain was retrieved from a study of blood T cell repertoires in COVID-19. Study summary: The United States, Italy and Spain supplied acute and convalescent COVID-19 samples. T cells, B-cell-depleted T cells, or PBMCs provided the cDNA or gDNA that served as material.

The authors' processing: Reference gene primer amplification gave nucleated cell count estimates. Produced via immunoSEQ multiplex PCR; TCRdb's table is partial and in-frame only. That table furnishes V, J and clone size, whereas the DNA furnished D and trimming. The data contain more than 95,000 clones, less than 95% of them singletons. V dropped 3 bases and J dropped 4 bases, with 18 bases sitting between them. CDR3 length: 16 amino acids. The V gene's germline CDR1 is MGHRA and CDR2 YSYEKL. Sample: peripheral blood. The J gene is TRBJ1-2, the V gene TRBV4-1; a weak D match, TRBD1 (6 bases). This sequence originates from a man aged 55 to 69 with acute or convalescent COVID-19. CDR3 sequence reads: CASSQGSGQTFYGYTF. The DNA for the CDR3 is TGCGCCAGCAGCCAGGGCTCAGGACAGACCTTCTATGGCTACACCTTC.